The next 14 T cell receptor beta chains were all read from a single sample in a study of T cells after somatic rescue of genetic block. The method was immunoSEQ multiplex PCR; TCRdb's version includes in-frame clones alone and lacks a portion of them. The sample records about 12,000 clones, less than 85% being singletons. The sample was peripheral blood mononuclear cells (PBMCs). These receptor sequences come from a boy between 10 and 17 years old.

This chain connects TRBV6-6 to TRBJ1-6, with D possibly matching TRBD1 (6 bases). There are 16 residues in the CDR3. The germline gives CDR1 MNHNY, CDR2 SVGAGI (reference sequence). Trimming pared 0 bases from V and 9 bases from J, leaving 15 bases between. The chain's CDR3 is CASSYSETGGGSPLHF. CDR3 sequence (DNA): TGTGCCAGCAGTTACTCGGAGACAGGAGGAGGTTCACCCCTCCACTTT.

This clone has more than one count but fewer than ten. The chain uses TRBV21-1 and TRBJ2-2. TRBV21-1 is a known pseudogene. This CDR3 has 14 amino acids. CDR3 bases: TGTGCCAGCAGCACATACCCGACCATAAGGGAGCTGTTTTTT. Amino acids: CASSTYPTIRELFF.

This clone was seen only a few times. V and J are TRBV4-1 and TRBJ1-3, with D unresolved. Trimming removed 0 bases at V and 0 bases at J, with 15 bases between. The CDR3 extends over 18 amino acids. Germline-derived CDR1 and CDR2 are MGHRA and YSYEKL. The CDR3 coding sequence is TGCGCCAGCAGCCAAGATAGGAGAGTCGGCAGCTCTGGAAACACCATATATTTT. It translates to CASSQDRRVGSSGNTIYF.

The rearrangement uses TRBV7-8 and TRBJ2-1, with 15 bases identical to TRBD2. V was clipped by 5 bases and J by 15 bases; unmatched bases: 8. The CDR3 runs to 14 residues. Germline V gives CDR1 SGHVS, CDR2 FQNEAQ. This chain's CDR3 is CASSPGLAGGMGFF. CDR3 DNA sequence: TGTGCCAGCAGCCCCGGACTAGCGGGGGGGATGGGGTTCTTC. The full variable domain, rest sourced from reference TRBV7-8 and TRBJ2-1, is GAGVSQSPRYKVAKRGQDVALRCDPISGHVSLFWYQQALGQGPEFLTYFQNEAQLDKSGLPSDRFFAERPEGSVSTLKIQRTQQEDSAVYLCASSPGLAGGMGFFGPGTRLTVL.

As DNA, the CDR3 is TGTGCCAGCAGTTCTAGCATAGCGGGGAGGACCGGGGAGCTGTTTTTT. It translates to CASSSSIAGRTGELFF. This chain joins TRBV27 and TRBJ2-2, with 8 nucleotides matching TRBD2. This CDR3 has 16 amino acids. Trimming took 4 bases from V and 5 from J; bases not matched to a gene: 9. Germline CDR1 reads MNHEY; CDR2 reads SMNVEV (reference sequence).

This chain joins TRBV11-2 and TRBJ2-1, with 12 bases fitting TRBD2. The V and J ends lost 2 bases and 6 bases, in that order; junction bases with no gene match: 5. Germline V gene data show CDR1 as SGHAT and CDR2 as FQNNGV. The CDR3 runs to 16 residues. DNA for the CDR3: TGTGCCAGCAGCTTATTTCCGGGACTAGCGGGCAATGAGCAGTTCTTC. Amino acids: CASSLFPGLAGNEQFF.

This clone has only one observation. The CDR3 loop is CASSLGTGGLQETQYF. The CDR3 nucleotides read TGCGCCAGCAGCTTGGGGACAGGGGGCCTCCAAGAGACCCAGTACTTC. The chain is built from TRBV5-1 and TRBJ2-5, with 11 nucleotides matching TRBD1. V was pared by 0 bases and J by 1 base, with 2 bases of the junction left unmatched. In germline, CDR1 is SGHRS, CDR2 YFSETQ. The CDR3 has 16 amino acids.

This clone came up once. The chain employs TRBV19 and TRBJ2-7; TRBD1 agrees at 10 bases. This CDR3 is 15 amino acids long. Losses at the gene ends were 5 bases for V and 3 bases for J; bases not matched to a gene: 7. Germline V gene sequence: CDR1 LNHDA, CDR2 SQIVND (reference sequence). The CDR3 DNA sequence: TGTGCCAGTAGTCTAGGGACAGGGGTGGGCTACGAGCAGTACTTC. Protein: CASSLGTGVGYEQYF.

This clone is deemed medium-sized. V is TRBV6-5 and J is TRBJ2-7; 11 positions agree with TRBD2. CDR3 length: 16 amino acids. Trimming at V came to 4 bases and at J to 0 bases, leaving 5 bases not matched to a gene. Germline V gene data show CDR1 as MNHEY and CDR2 as SVGAGI. The CDR3 loop reads CASSSELAGDSYEQYF. The CDR3 bases are TGTGCCAGCAGTTCCGAACTAGCGGGAGACTCCTACGAGCAGTACTTC.

V usage is TRBV19 and J usage is TRBJ2-1; TRBD2 matches 15 bases. The CDR3 has 16 residues. CDR1 LNHDA and CDR2 SQIVND come from the germline V gene (reference sequence). The trim removed 3 bases at V and 6 bases at J, leaving 3 bases unmatched. The CDR3 sequence is CASSIGTSGRTNEQFF. The DNA of the CDR3 is TGTGCCAGTAGTATCGGGACTAGCGGGAGGACCAATGAGCAGTTCTTC.

The chain combines TRBV28 with TRBJ2-6; D is ambiguous. This CDR3 has 16 residues. The V gene lost 5 bases and the J gene lost 1 base, with 12 bases spanning the gap. Germline CDR1 and CDR2: MDHEN and SYDVKM. The CDR3 bases are TGTGCCAGCAGTATCTACGTTATTTCTGGGGCCAACGTCCTGACTTTC. This encodes CASSIYVISGANVLTF. The variable domain in full, with the rest retrieved from reference TRBV28 and TRBJ2-6, is DVKVTQSSRYLVKRTGEKVFLECVQDMDHENMFWYRQDPGLGLRLIYFSYDVKMKEKGDIPEGYSVSREKKERFSLILESASTNQTSMYLCASSIYVISGANVLTFGAGSRLTVL.

This clone is classed as medium-sized. The chain has TRBV19 and TRBJ1-2; weak D call: TRBD1 (6 bases). The CDR3 covers 15 residues. V gave up 3 bases and J gave up 5 bases, with 16 bases separating them. Germline assignment: CDR1 LNHDA and CDR2 SQIVND (reference sequence). The DNA for the CDR3 is TGTGCCAGTAGTATCGGACGAGGGGGTCCTTATGGCTACACCTTC. Amino acids: CASSIGRGGPYGYTF.

This clone was seen only once. The V gene is TRBV19, the J gene TRBJ1-2; weak D call: TRBD1 (5 bases). Germline lookup yields CDR1 LNHDA and CDR2 SQIVND (reference sequence). V was trimmed by 6 bases and J by 3 bases, leaving 11 bases between them. The CDR3 is 13 residues long. CDR3 sequence: CASSRSRDYGYTF. CDR3 nucleotides: TGTGCCAGTAGCAGGAGCAGGGACTATGGCTACACCTTC.

This clone occurred a few times. This chain connects TRBV25-1 to TRBJ2-7, with a weak D call TRBD2 (5 bases). Germline V CDR1 and CDR2: MGHDK, SYGVNS. The V gene lost 6 bases and the J gene lost 7 bases, with 10 bases spanning the gap. CDR3 length: 11 amino acids. CDR3 DNA sequence: TGTGCCAGCAGAGCCGGGGAGGAGCAGTACTTC. Its protein is CASRAGEEQYF.